The 20 T cell receptor beta chains presented below share a single source sample, sequenced in a study of T cell changes during pregnancy in multiple sclerosis. Clones were read by immunoSEQ multiplex PCR, and TCRdb kept only the in-frame ones, dropping some. This sample carries about 52,000 clones, over 85% of them seen once, and the ten largest clones take 0.37%. The sequencing used CD4+ T cells from peripheral blood mononuclear cells, collected before pregnancy. The receptors derive from a female donor with multiple sclerosis, enrolled in a pregnancy study.

V and J are TRBV2 and TRBJ1-1; weak D call: TRBD1 (6 bases). This CDR3 is built from 14 residues. V was cut by 6 bases and J by 5 bases, with 16 bases left in between. Germline loops: CDR1 SNHLY, CDR2 FYNNEI. The CDR3 protein is CASRPKQGSTEAFF. DNA for the CDR3: TGTGCCAGCAGGCCAAAACAGGGATCAACTGAAGCTTTCTTT.

The V call is TRBV6-1, the J call TRBJ2-7; TRBD1 agrees at 10 bases. The CDR3 sequence is 15 residues long. V lost 6 bases to trimming and J lost 3 bases; unmatched junction nucleotides: 8. Looked up from germline, CDR1 is MNHNS and CDR2 is SASEGT. The CDR3 sequence: CASRGSGTGDYEQYF. The DNA of the CDR3 is TGTGCCAGCAGGGGCTCCGGGACAGGGGACTACGAGCAGTACTTC.

The chain uses TRBV19 and TRBJ1-1, with D unclear. The ends were cut back, 5 bases at V and 1 base at J, with 5 bases in the middle. There are 12 residues in the CDR3. CDR1 is LNHDA, CDR2 SQIVND, per germline (reference sequence). CDR3 loop: CASSHKNTEAFF. CDR3 in DNA: TGTGCCAGTAGTCACAAGAACACTGAAGCTTTCTTT.

This clone rates as medium-sized. The chain combines TRBV2 with TRBJ2-2; 8 bases map to TRBD1. Germline CDR1 SNHLY, CDR2 FYNNEI. The CDR3 runs to 15 residues. With V trimmed by 3 bases and J by 7 bases, 7 bases remained unmatched. This CDR3 is CASSDSSGGNGELFF. As DNA, the CDR3 is TGTGCCAGCAGTGACTCGTCAGGGGGCAACGGGGAGCTGTTTTTT.

V gene TRBV28 combines with J gene TRBJ2-1; 7 bases align to TRBD1. V trimming: 4 bases; J trimming: 2 bases; junction bases outside the gene matches: 5. Germline-derived CDR1 and CDR2 are MDHEN and SYDVKM. The CDR3 sequence is 15 residues long. The CDR3 DNA is TGTGCCAGCAGTTCCTTGGACAGGCCCTACAATGAGCAGTTCTTC. It codes for CASSSLDRPYNEQFF.

The CDR3 nucleotides read TGTGCCAGCAGTCCGGGGGGGCAGCCCTACGAGCAGTACTTC. Its translation: CASSPGGQPYEQYF. The chain couples TRBV27 to TRBJ2-7; 8 bases are a match to TRBD2. The germline V gene has CDR1 MNHEY and CDR2 SMNVEV (reference sequence). With 5 bases clipped from V and 2 bases from J, the junction kept 5 bases outside the gene matches. The CDR3 has 14 amino acids.

The genes are TRBV11-1 and TRBJ2-1; TRBD2 agrees at 11 bases. Germline V gene data show CDR1 as SGHAT and CDR2 as FQDESV (reference sequence). The CDR3 has 16 residues. V lost 3 bases, J lost 8 bases, and 9 bases stayed unmatched. CDR3 loop: CASSLLAGGIPHEQFF. In DNA, the CDR3 is TGTGCCAGCAGCTTGTTAGCGGGAGGGATCCCCCATGAGCAGTTCTTC. The variable domain in full, with the rest retrieved from reference TRBV11-1 and TRBJ2-1, is EAEVAQSPRYKITEKSQAVAFWCDPISGHATLYWYRQILGQGPELLVQFQDESVVDDSQLPKDRFSAERLKGVDSTLKIQPAELGDSAMYLCASSLLAGGIPHEQFFGPGTRLTVL.

This clone is termed medium-sized. The chain uses TRBV11-2 and TRBJ1-1; D remains ambiguous. The CDR3 consists of 14 residues. Per germline, CDR1 SGHAT and CDR2 FQNNGV. Trimming removed 3 bases from V and 1 base from J, with 9 bases in between. CDR3 loop: CASSFLRQNTEAFF. CDR3 bases: TGTGCCAGCAGCTTCCTTCGACAGAACACTGAAGCTTTCTTT.

The rearrangement uses TRBV5-6 and TRBJ2-5; 10 bases match TRBD2. The CDR3 is 17 residues long. Trimming at V came to 0 bases and at J to 2 bases, leaving 7 bases not matched to a gene. Germline V gene sequence: CDR1 SGHDT, CDR2 YYEEEE. CDR3 sequence (DNA): TGTGCCAGCAGCTTGGTGTCTAGCGGGAGTTCGCAAGAGACCCAGTACTTC. Translated, it gives CASSLVSSGSSQETQYF.

This rearrangement joins TRBV27 to TRBJ2-1; 12 nucleotides agree with TRBD2. The J segment lost 8 bases and the V segment lost 5 bases, leaving 7 bases of the junction unmatched. From germline, CDR1 is MNHEY and CDR2 SMNVEV (reference sequence). The CDR3 runs to 15 residues. This chain's CDR3 is CASSTPLAGGYEQFF. The CDR3 DNA is TGTGCCAGCAGTACCCCACTAGCGGGAGGCTATGAGCAGTTCTTC.

V gene TRBV5-4 combines with J gene TRBJ1-2; TRBD1 matches at 9 bases. The CDR3 contains 14 residues. Trimming cost V 0 bases and J 7 bases; bases outside gene matches: 4. Germline V CDR1 and CDR2: SGHNT, YYREEE (reference sequence). DNA for the CDR3: TGTGCCAGCAGCTTGGCACAGGGGGCGGGTGGCTACACCTTC. It translates to CASSLAQGAGGYTF.

V gene TRBV5-1 combines with J gene TRBJ2-1, with TRBD1 identical over 10 bases. The CDR3 totals 16 residues. Trimming took 4 bases from V and 6 from J; bases not matched to a gene: 10. CDR1 is SGHRS, CDR2 YFSETQ, per germline. The CDR3 protein is CASSPGGQGGGNEQFF. The DNA for the CDR3 is TGCGCCAGCAGCCCGGGAGGACAGGGGGGGGGCAATGAGCAGTTCTTC.

This clone was counted once. The J gene is TRBJ2-5, the V gene TRBV14; 11 bases are shared with TRBD1. After removal of 4 bases from V and 3 bases from J, the junction contained 16 bases not matched to a gene. There are 19 residues in the CDR3. Germline CDR1 SGHDN, CDR2 FVKESK. CDR3 in DNA: TGTGCCAGCAGCCGAAGGACAGGGGGCGTTAACGGACTGAAAGAGACCCAGTACTTC. Amino acids: CASSRRTGGVNGLKETQYF.

This chain uses TRBV27 with TRBJ2-1, with D possibly TRBD1 on 6 matching bases. This CDR3 contains 15 residues. V lost 2 bases and J 2 bases, leaving 10 bases between the germline ends. CDR1 is MNHEY and CDR2 is SMNVEV in the germline V gene (reference sequence). The CDR3 spells CASSLMGAPYNEQFF. CDR3 nucleotides: TGTGCCAGCAGTTTAATGGGGGCTCCCTACAATGAGCAGTTCTTC.

This chain uses TRBV23-1 with TRBJ1-2; 8 nucleotides match TRBD1. TRBV23-1 is an open reading frame, and its role is uncertain. The CDR3 length is 14 residues. The V segment lost 4 bases and the J segment 3 bases; nucleotides outside the gene matches: 4. Here the CDR3 reads CASSRAGGHYGYTF. CDR3 in DNA: TGCGCCAGCAGTCGGGCAGGGGGCCACTATGGCTACACCTTC.

The genes are TRBV5-1 and TRBJ1-2, with TRBD1 matching over 9 bases. This CDR3 contains 14 residues. With 3 bases clipped from V and 8 bases from J, the junction kept 8 bases outside the gene matches. The germline gives CDR1 SGHRS, CDR2 YFSETQ. The DNA of the CDR3 is TGCGCCAGCAGCTCCGGGACAGGGCCAGGAGGCTACACCTTC. Protein sequence: CASSSGTGPGGYTF.

The chain is built from TRBV7-8 and TRBJ2-2; 7 nucleotides line up with TRBD1. The CDR3 runs to 19 residues. Germline loops: CDR1 SGHVS, CDR2 FQNEAQ. The junction had 20 bases not matched to a gene; V was cut back by 4 bases and J by 6 bases. CDR3 nucleotide sequence: TGTGCCAGCAGCTCCTACCGGACCCCGGGACAGTACAAGGCCGGGGAGCTGTTTTTT. It specifies CASSSYRTPGQYKAGELFF.

The chain couples TRBV27 to TRBJ2-7; possible D gene TRBD2, 6 bases. Trimming took 3 bases from V and 4 from J, leaving 10 bases between them. Germline V gene sequence: CDR1 MNHEY, CDR2 SMNVEV (reference sequence). This CDR3 is 13 amino acids long. This CDR3 is CASSLTGEYEQYF. CDR3 in DNA: TGTGCCAGCAGTTTGACGGGAGAATACGAGCAGTACTTC.

V gene TRBV27 combines with J gene TRBJ1-3, with 10 bases identical to TRBD1. CDR3 size: 17 residues. In germline, CDR1 is MNHEY, CDR2 SMNVEV (reference sequence). Trimming cost V 4 bases and J 4 bases; bases outside gene matches: 10. CDR3 loop: CASSSHSTGGYGNTIYF. As DNA, the CDR3 is TGTGCCAGCAGTTCCCACTCGACAGGGGGCTACGGAAACACCATATATTTT.

The gene calls are TRBV18 and TRBJ1-5; D is perhaps TRBD1 (6 bases). Trimming took 3 bases from V and 6 from J, leaving 18 bases between them. CDR3 length: 16 amino acids. CDR1 and CDR2 (germline): KGHSH, LQKENI. The CDR3 spells CASSPRAGEGGQPQHF. The CDR3 region has the DNA TGTGCCAGCTCACCCAGGGCAGGGGAAGGGGGTCAGCCCCAGCATTTT.